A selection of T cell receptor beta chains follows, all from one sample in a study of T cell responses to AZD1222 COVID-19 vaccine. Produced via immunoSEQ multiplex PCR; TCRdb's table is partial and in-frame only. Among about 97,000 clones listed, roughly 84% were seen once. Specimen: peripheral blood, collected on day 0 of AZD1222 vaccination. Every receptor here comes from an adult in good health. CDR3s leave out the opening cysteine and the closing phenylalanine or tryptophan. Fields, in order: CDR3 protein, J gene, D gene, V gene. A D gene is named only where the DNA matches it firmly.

CDR3 protein: ASSLGEGAYTEAF; J gene: TRBJ1-1; D gene: TRBD1; V gene: TRBV7-9
CDR3 protein: ASSIFSGTIDEQF; J gene: TRBJ2-1; D gene: TRBD2; V gene: TRBV19
CDR3 protein: AWSLRHYEQY; J gene: TRBJ2-7; D gene: NA; V gene: TRBV30
CDR3 protein: ASTRPDNEQF; J gene: TRBJ2-1; D gene: NA; V gene: TRBV10-1
CDR3 protein: ASSQVAGGELF; J gene: TRBJ2-2; D gene: NA; V gene: TRBV3-1/TRBV3-2
CDR3 protein: ASSLSGTYEQY; J gene: TRBJ2-7; D gene: NA; V gene: TRBV4-1
CDR3 protein: ASASGLAGSLDTQY; J gene: TRBJ2-3; D gene: TRBD2; V gene: TRBV7-7
CDR3 protein: ASSQEWSGELF; J gene: TRBJ2-2; D gene: NA; V gene: TRBV4-2
CDR3 protein: AKTYRGTDTQY; J gene: TRBJ2-3; D gene: TRBD1; V gene: TRBV30
CDR3 protein: ASSQGQGVEEQF; J gene: TRBJ2-1; D gene: TRBD1; V gene: TRBV4-2
CDR3 protein: ASSFFLSGGPISGNTIY; J gene: TRBJ1-3; D gene: NA; V gene: TRBV7-9
CDR3 protein: ASSLGTGSYNEQF; J gene: TRBJ2-1; D gene: NA; V gene: TRBV28
CDR3 protein: ASSGQGTAEAF; J gene: TRBJ1-1; D gene: TRBD1; V gene: TRBV7-9
CDR3 protein: ASSLSGLAGELADTQY; J gene: TRBJ2-3; D gene: TRBD2; V gene: TRBV28
CDR3 protein: ASSVLASNQPQH; J gene: TRBJ1-5; D gene: NA; V gene: TRBV2
CDR3 protein: ASSQVWARTGTGNTIY; J gene: TRBJ1-3; D gene: TRBD1; V gene: TRBV4-1
CDR3 protein: ASSIRTGGTEAF; J gene: TRBJ1-1; D gene: NA; V gene: TRBV19
CDR3 protein: ASSSGQGPNEQY; J gene: TRBJ2-7; D gene: NA; V gene: TRBV5-1
CDR3 protein: ASSLIGGWDTGELF; J gene: TRBJ2-2; D gene: NA; V gene: TRBV5-1
CDR3 protein: ASSKDPSGGYEQY; J gene: TRBJ2-7; D gene: NA; V gene: TRBV21-1
CDR3 protein: ASSLGGPSGAYNEQF; J gene: TRBJ2-1; D gene: TRBD2; V gene: TRBV5-4
CDR3 protein: ASSLAGAGNTIY; J gene: TRBJ1-3; D gene: NA; V gene: TRBV5-1
CDR3 protein: ASSLQGTYGYT; J gene: TRBJ1-2; D gene: NA; V gene: TRBV7-3
CDR3 protein: ASSHPDRDSPRYT; J gene: TRBJ1-2; D gene: TRBD1; V gene: TRBV6-5
CDR3 protein: ASSLAGVSNTQY; J gene: TRBJ2-3; D gene: NA; V gene: TRBV11-2
CDR3 protein: ASARTIEQF; J gene: TRBJ2-1; D gene: NA; V gene: TRBV12-5
CDR3 protein: ASSRPSQGGYT; J gene: TRBJ1-2; D gene: NA; V gene: TRBV7-9
CDR3 protein: ASRRSLDSWFGNTIY; J gene: TRBJ1-3; D gene: NA; V gene: TRBV11-2
CDR3 protein: ASSMTGKVNYGYT; J gene: TRBJ1-2; D gene: TRBD1; V gene: TRBV11-2
CDR3 protein: ASSPPIGQGPNSPLH; J gene: TRBJ1-6; D gene: TRBD1; V gene: TRBV18
CDR3 protein: ASSLRTVLGDTEAF; J gene: TRBJ1-1; D gene: NA; V gene: TRBV11-2
CDR3 protein: ASSLGGAVEQY; J gene: TRBJ2-7; D gene: NA; V gene: TRBV4-2
CDR3 protein: SVEEGLNTGELF; J gene: TRBJ2-2; D gene: NA; V gene: TRBV29-1
CDR3 protein: ASSQEILAGTTSPTDTQY; J gene: TRBJ2-3; D gene: TRBD2; V gene: TRBV4-2
CDR3 protein: ASSSASGSENEQF; J gene: TRBJ2-1; D gene: TRBD2; V gene: TRBV27
CDR3 protein: ASSLAGGADATNEKLF; J gene: TRBJ1-4; D gene: NA; V gene: TRBV5-1
CDR3 protein: ASSPTPSGNTIY; J gene: TRBJ1-3; D gene: NA; V gene: TRBV5-4
CDR3 protein: ASSLVAGGLDTGELF; J gene: TRBJ2-2; D gene: TRBD1; V gene: TRBV7-9
CDR3 protein: ASSGRAWETQY; J gene: TRBJ2-5; D gene: NA; V gene: TRBV5-8